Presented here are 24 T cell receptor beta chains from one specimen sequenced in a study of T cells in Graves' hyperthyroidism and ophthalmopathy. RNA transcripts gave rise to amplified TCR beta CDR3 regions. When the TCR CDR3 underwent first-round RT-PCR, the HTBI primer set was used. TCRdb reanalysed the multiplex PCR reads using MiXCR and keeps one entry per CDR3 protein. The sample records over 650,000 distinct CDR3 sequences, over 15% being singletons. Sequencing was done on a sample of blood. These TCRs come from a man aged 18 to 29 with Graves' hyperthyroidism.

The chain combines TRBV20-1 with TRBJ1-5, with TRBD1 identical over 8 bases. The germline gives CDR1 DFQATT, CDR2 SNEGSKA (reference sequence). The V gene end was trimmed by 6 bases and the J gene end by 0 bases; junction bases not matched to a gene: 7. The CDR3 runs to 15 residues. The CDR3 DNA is TGCAGTGCGAGGACAGGGCCTTATAGCAATCAGCCCCAGCATTTT. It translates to CSARTGPYSNQPQHF.

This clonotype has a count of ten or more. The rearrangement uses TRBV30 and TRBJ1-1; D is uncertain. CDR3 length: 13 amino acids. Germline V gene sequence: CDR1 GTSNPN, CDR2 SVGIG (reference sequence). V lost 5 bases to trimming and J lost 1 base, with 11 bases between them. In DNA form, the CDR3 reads TGTGCCTGGTCCTATCAAAGGAACACTGAAGCTTTCTTT. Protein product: CAWSYQRNTEAFF.

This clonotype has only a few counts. For the CDR3, the DNA is TGTGCCAGTAGTATAGTAGCGGGAAGCGAGCAGTACTTC. Translation gives CASSIVAGSEQYF. The V gene is TRBV19, the J gene TRBJ2-7; 8 positions agree with TRBD2. This CDR3 is built from 13 residues. V dropped 1 base and J dropped 6; count of bases not matched to a gene: 2. Germline values: CDR1 LNHDA, CDR2 SQIVND (reference sequence).

CDR3 sequence reads: CASSEFANTEAFF. CDR3 coding DNA: TGTGCCAGCAGTGAATTTGCGAACACTGAAGCTTTCTTT. The chain links TRBV25-1 to TRBJ1-1; D not resolved. Trimming took 1 base from V and 1 from J, leaving 4 bases between them. The CDR3 spans 13 residues. CDR1 is MGHDK and CDR2 is SYGVNS in the germline V gene.

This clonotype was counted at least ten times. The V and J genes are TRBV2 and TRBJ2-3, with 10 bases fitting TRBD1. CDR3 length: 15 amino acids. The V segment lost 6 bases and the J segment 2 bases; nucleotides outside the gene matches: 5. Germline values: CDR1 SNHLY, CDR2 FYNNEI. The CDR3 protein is CASSSGTGATDTQYF. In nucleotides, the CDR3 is TGTGCCAGCAGCAGCGGGACAGGGGCCACAGATACGCAGTATTTT.

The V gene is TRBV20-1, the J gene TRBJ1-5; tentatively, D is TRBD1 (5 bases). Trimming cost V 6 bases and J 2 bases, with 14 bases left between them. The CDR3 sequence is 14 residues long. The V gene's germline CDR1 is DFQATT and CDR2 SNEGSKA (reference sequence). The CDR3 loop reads CSAAQGVGNQPQHF. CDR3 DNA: TGCAGTGCCGCGCAGGGAGTGGGCAATCAGCCCCAGCATTTT.

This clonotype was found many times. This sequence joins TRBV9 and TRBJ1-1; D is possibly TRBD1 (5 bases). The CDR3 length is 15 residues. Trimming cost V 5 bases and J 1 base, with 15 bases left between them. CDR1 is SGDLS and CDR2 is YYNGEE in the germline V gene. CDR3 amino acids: CASSAHPGGNTEAFF. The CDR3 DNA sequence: TGTGCCAGCAGTGCCCACCCCGGGGGGAACACTGAAGCTTTCTTT.

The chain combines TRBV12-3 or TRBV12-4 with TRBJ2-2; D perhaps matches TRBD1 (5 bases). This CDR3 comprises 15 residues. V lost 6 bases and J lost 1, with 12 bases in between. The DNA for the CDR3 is TGTGCCAGCAGAGGGGATAAAGGGAACACCGGGGAGCTGTTTTTT. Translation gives CASRGDKGNTGELFF.

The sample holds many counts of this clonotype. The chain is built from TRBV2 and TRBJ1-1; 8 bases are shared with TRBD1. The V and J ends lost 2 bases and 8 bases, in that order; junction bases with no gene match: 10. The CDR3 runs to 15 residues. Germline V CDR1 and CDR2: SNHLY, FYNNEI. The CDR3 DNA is TGTGCCAGCAGTGAATCGACAGGGGCTACCCGAGAAGCTTTCTTT. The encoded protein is CASSESTGATREAFF.

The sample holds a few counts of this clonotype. CDR3 in amino acids: CASSPGTGSDTQYF. The CDR3 region has the DNA TGTGCCAGCAGCCCCGGGACAGGGTCCGATACGCAGTATTTT. The chain joins TRBV6-1 to TRBJ2-3, with 9 bases matching TRBD1. The V gene's germline CDR1 is MNHNS and CDR2 SASEGT. Unmatched junction bases numbered 7, after V lost 6 bases and J lost 6 bases. The CDR3 covers 14 residues.

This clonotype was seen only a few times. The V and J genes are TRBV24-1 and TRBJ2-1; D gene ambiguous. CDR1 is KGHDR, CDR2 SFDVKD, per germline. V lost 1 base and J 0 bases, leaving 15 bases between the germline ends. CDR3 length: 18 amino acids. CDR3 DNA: TGTGCCACCAGTGATTTCCGGTTGGATGGATTCTCCTACAATGAGCAGTTCTTC. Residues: CATSDFRLDGFSYNEQFF.

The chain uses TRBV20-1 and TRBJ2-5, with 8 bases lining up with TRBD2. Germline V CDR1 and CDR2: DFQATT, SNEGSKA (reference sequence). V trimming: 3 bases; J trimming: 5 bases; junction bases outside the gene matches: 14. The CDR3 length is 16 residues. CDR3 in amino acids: CSARRSGSLKLETQYF. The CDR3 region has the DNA TGCAGTGCTAGGCGCAGCGGGAGTCTAAAATTGGAGACCCAGTACTTC.

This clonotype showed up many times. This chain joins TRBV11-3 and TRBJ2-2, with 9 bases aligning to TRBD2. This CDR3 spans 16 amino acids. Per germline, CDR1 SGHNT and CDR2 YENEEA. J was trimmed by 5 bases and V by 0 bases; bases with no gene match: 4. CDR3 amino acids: CASSLDGLAGTGELFF. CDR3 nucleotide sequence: TGTGCCAGCAGCTTAGATGGGCTAGCGGGGACCGGGGAGCTGTTTTTT.

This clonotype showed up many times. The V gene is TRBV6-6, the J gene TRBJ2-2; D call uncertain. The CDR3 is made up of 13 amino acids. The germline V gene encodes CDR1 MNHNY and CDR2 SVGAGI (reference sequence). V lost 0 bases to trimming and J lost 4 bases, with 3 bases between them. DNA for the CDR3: TGTGCCAGCAGTTACTCTTCCACCGGGGAGCTGTTTTTT. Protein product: CASSYSSTGELFF.

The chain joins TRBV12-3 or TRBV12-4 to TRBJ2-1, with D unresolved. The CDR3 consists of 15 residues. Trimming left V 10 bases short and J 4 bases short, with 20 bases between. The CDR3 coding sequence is TGTGCCAACACAAATCTAACATCGACGTACAATGAGCAGTTCTTC. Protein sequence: CANTNLTSTYNEQFF.

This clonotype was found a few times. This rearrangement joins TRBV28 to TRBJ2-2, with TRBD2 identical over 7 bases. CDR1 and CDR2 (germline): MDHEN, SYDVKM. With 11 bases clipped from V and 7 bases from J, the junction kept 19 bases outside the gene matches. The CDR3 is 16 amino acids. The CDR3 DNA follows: TGTGCCGGCCGATCGGCACGGGGACTATGGGGCGGGGAGCTGTTTTTT. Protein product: CAGRSARGLWGGELFF.

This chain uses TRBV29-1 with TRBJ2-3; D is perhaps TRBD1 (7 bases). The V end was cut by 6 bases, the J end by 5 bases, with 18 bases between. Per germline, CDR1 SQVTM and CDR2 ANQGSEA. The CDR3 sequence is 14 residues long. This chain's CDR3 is CSVGGGPGVDTQYF. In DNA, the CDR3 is TGCAGCGTCGGAGGGGGCCCTGGGGTAGATACGCAGTATTTT.

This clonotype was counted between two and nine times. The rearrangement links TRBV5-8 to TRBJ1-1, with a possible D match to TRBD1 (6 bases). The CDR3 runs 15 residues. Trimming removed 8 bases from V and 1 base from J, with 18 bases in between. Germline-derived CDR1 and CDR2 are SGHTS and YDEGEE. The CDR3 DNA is TGTGCCAGGAGGGTCTTCAGGGGCCGGAACACTGAAGCTTTCTTT. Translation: CARRVFRGRNTEAFF.

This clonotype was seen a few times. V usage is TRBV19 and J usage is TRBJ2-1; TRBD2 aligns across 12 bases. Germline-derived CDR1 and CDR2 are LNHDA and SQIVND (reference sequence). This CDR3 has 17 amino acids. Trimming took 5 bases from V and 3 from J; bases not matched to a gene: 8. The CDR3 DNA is TGTGCCAGTAGTGTGAATCTAGCGGGAGGGATCTACAATGAGCAGTTCTTC. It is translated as CASSVNLAGGIYNEQFF.

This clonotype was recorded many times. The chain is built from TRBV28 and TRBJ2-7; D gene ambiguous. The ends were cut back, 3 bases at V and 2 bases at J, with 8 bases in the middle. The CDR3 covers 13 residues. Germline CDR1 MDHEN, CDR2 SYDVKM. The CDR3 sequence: CASSFSRTYEQYF. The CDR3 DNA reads TGTGCCAGCAGTTTCAGTCGGACCTACGAGCAGTACTTC.

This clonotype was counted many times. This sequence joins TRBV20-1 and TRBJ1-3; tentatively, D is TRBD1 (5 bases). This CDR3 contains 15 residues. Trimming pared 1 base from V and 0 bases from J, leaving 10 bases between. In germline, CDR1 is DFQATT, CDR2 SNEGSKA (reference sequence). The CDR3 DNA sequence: TGCAGTGCTAGAGCGGGACGTAGCTCTGGAAACACCATATATTTT. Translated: CSARAGRSSGNTIYF.

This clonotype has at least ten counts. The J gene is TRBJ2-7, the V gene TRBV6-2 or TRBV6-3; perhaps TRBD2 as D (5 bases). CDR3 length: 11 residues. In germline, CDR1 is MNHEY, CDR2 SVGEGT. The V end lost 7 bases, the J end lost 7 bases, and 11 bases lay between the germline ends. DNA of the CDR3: TGTGCCAGCATGGGCTCGGGGGAGCAGTACTTC. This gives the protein CASMGSGEQYF.

CDR3 in amino acids: CASSPQTGTQETQYF. Here the CDR3 DNA reads TGTGCCAGCAGCCCACAGACAGGGACCCAAGAGACCCAGTACTTC. This rearrangement joins TRBV7-2 to TRBJ2-5; TRBD1 matches at 7 bases. The V gene end was trimmed by 5 bases and the J gene end by 1 base; junction bases not matched to a gene: 7. Germline V gene lookup returns CDR1 SGHTA and CDR2 FQGNSA. The CDR3 consists of 15 residues. Combining the CDR3 with reference TRBV7-2 and TRBJ2-5 gives the whole variable domain GAGVSQSPSNKVTEKGKDVELRCDPISGHTALYWYRQSLGQGLEFLIYFQGNSAPDKSGLPSDRFSAERTGGSVSTLTIQRTQQEDSAVYLCASSPQTGTQETQYFGPGTRLLVL.

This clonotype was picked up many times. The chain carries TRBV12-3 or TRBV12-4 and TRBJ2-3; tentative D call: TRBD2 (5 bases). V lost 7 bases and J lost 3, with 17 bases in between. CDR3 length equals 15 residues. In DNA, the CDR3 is TGTGCCAGCACCGAATCGGACTCACAAACAGATACGCAGTATTTT. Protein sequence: CASTESDSQTDTQYF.